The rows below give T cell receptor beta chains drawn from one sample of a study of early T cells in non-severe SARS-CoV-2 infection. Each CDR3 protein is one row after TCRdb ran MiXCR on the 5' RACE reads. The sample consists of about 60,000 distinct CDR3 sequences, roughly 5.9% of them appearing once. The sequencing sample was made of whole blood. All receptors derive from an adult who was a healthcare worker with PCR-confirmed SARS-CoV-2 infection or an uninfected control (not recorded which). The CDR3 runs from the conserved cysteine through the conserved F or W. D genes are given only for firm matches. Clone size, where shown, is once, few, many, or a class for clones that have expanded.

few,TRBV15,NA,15,CATSSFGPRGYEQYF
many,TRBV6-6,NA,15,CASSYLGRANEKLFF
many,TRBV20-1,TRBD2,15,CSARVTSVPADTQYF
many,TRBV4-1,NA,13,CASSLETTGELFF
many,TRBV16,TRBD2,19,CASSQWGLAGGRSSYEQYF
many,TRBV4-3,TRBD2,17,CASSQDMRGGGTDTQYF
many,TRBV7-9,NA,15,CASSLARGGGTEAFF
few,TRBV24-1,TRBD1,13,CATSDGYRGKQFF
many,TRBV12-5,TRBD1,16,CASAINTGASNQPQHF
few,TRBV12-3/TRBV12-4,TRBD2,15,CASSLTSGGQETQYF
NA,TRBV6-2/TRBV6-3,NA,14,CASSYRRSQETQYF
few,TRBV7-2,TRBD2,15,CASRWGLAGSDTQYF
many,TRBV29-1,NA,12,CSAKRGAYEQYF
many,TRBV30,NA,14,CAWTRDSFGNTIYF
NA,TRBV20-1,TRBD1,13,CSASRGQGNGYTF
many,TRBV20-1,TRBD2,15,CSAPTSGNGVAEQFF
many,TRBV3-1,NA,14,CASSQGGLLTEQYF
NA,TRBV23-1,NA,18,CASSQLEGSPNTSYEQYF
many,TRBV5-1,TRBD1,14,CASSLQGFQETQYF
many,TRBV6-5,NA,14,CASSLRGGTDTQYF
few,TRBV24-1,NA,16,CATSVNRKGAYNEQFF
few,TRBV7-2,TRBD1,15,CASRSGTGGGGELFF
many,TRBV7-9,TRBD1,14,CASSIPTGERTIYF
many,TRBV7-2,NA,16,CASSFIGGQSTDTQYF
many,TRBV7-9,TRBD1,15,CASSLIGQVGETQYF
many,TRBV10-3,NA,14,CAISEPNRVDEQYF
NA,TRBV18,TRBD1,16,CASSRERTGLSESQYF
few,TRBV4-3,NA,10,CASSQETGPF
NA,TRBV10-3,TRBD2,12,CAISGTNYEQYF
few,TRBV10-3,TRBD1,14,CAICPGQGSYEQYF
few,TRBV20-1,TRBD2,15,CSALQGRGNTDTQYF
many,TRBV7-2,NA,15,CASSSAGENTGELFF
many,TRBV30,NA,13,CAWTRQRMTEAFF
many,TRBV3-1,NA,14,CASSWKVNTDTQYF
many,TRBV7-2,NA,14,CASSSLGGRETQYF
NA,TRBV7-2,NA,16,CASSPGTSLSTDTQYF
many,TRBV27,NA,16,CASSLAYSSYNSPLHF
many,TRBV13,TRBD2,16,CASSTLLAGAHNEQFF
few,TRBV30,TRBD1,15,CAWNPGQGYQETQYF
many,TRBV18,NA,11,CASSSGGEQYF
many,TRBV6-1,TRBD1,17,CASSPGTGGPTNYGYTF
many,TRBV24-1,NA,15,CATSHGAKTYNEQFF
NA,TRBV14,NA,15,CASSHRQSSNTEAFF
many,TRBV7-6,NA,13,CASSKGLQETQYF
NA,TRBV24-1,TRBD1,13,CATRSDREETQYF
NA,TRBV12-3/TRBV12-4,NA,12,CASRNSNQPQHF
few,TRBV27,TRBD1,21,CASSLPTDRSWGEPGANVLTF
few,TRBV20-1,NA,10,CSAGEFEQYF